This T cell receptor (beta chain) was obtained from a study of T cell repertoires in cytomegalovirus infection. Across the study: Recently described HLA-C-restricted plus well-studied HLA-B-restricted CMV epitopes were used. It can be stated that public TCR beta signatures indicated CMV infection as well as a matching HLA type.

TCRdb passed the reads through MiXCR, listing each CDR3 protein once. The sample records approximately 350,000 distinct CDR3 sequences, 34% being singletons. A word on this clonotype: Its antigen is currently unknown.

Trimming removed 5 bases from V and 0 bases from J, with 14 bases in between. Germline V gene data show CDR1 as SEHNR and CDR2 as FQNEAQ (reference sequence). The CDR3 is 15 amino acids. The sample consisted of cultured PBMCs, taken from culture after CMV antigen stimulation. The chain is built from TRBV7-9 and TRBJ2-7; weak D call: TRBD2 (6 bases). The receptor was derived from a human donor in good health (CMV status not recorded). Some clones in this sample may be carry-over from other donors' samples. DNA of the CDR3: TGTGCCAGCAGCCCCCGGGACTTGAGCTCCTACGAGCAGTACTTC. Its translation: CASSPRDLSSYEQYF.